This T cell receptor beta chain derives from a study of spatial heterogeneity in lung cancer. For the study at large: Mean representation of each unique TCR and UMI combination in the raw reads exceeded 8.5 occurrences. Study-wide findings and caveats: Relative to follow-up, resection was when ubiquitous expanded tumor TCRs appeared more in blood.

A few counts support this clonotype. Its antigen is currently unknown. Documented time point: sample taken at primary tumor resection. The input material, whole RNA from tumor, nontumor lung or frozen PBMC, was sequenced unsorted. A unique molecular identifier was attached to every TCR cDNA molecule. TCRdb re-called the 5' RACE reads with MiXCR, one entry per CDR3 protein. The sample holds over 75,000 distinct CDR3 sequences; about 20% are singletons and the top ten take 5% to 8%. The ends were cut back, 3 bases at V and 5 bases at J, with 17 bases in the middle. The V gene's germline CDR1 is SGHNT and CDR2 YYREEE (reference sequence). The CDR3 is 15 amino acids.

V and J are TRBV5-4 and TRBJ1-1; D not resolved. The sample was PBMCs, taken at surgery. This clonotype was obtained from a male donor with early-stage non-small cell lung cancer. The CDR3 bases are TGTGCCAGCAGCTCATCAAAGACCCCGGGGACTGAAGCTTTCTTT. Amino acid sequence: CASSSSKTPGTEAFF.